The 15 T cell receptor beta chains reported below all come from one sample, sequenced in a study of T-cell memory formation after mild COVID-19. TCRdb re-called the 5' RACE reads with MiXCR, one entry per CDR3 protein. Of roughly 100,000 distinct CDR3 sequences in the sample, about 15% were seen once. Source material: PBMCs or a T cell subset sorted from them (not recorded which). The receptors shown here come from an adult woman who had mild COVID-19 (a few samples of this study predate the infection). Cell type and time point are not known.

A few counts support this clonotype. The genes are TRBV7-3 and TRBJ2-1; D call uncertain. V was pared by 5 bases and J by 7 bases, with 18 bases between. CDR3 size: 15 residues. Per germline, CDR1 SGHTA and CDR2 FQGTGA. The CDR3 sequence is CASSLVGRSGNEQFF. The CDR3 DNA sequence: TGTGCCAGCAGCCTCGTCGGCAGGTCTGGTAATGAGCAGTTCTTC.

This clonotype was counted a few times. Here the CDR3 reads CASSPGGEVGYNEQFF. CDR3 DNA: TGTGCCAGCAGCCCCGGCGGGGAGGTTGGCTACAATGAGCAGTTCTTC. This sequence joins TRBV4-2 and TRBJ2-1; perhaps TRBD2 as D (6 bases). The CDR3 consists of 16 residues. Germline loops: CDR1 LGHNA, CDR2 YNFKEQ. Deletions cut 4 bases from V and 3 bases from J, with 16 bases between.

The rearrangement links TRBV5-5 to TRBJ1-1; TRBD1 is a possible D gene (6 bases). This CDR3 is built from 15 residues. V lost 0 bases and J lost 0, with 9 bases in between. CDR1 SGHKS and CDR2 YYEKEE come from the germline V gene (reference sequence). The CDR3 bases are TGTGCCAGCAGCTTGGAGGGGGGGGTGAACACTGAAGCTTTCTTT. Amino acids: CASSLEGGVNTEAFF.

This chain joins TRBV9 and TRBJ1-2, with a possible D match to TRBD1 (6 bases). The germline CDR1 and CDR2 sequences are SGDLS and YYNGEE. There are 13 residues in the CDR3. The germline V and J ends were trimmed by 0 bases and 12 bases, with 15 bases remaining between them. CDR3: CASSVVGGREHTF. CDR3 bases: TGTGCCAGCAGCGTAGTGGGGGGGCGCGAGCACACCTTC.

This clonotype was seen more than once but under ten times. This CDR3 is CASSVEDDYNEQFF. The CDR3 DNA sequence: TGTGCCAGCAGCGTCGAGGACGATTACAATGAGCAGTTCTTC. V and J are TRBV9 and TRBJ2-1; no clear D gene. Germline V gene sequence: CDR1 SGDLS, CDR2 YYNGEE. With 2 bases removed from V and 4 bases from J, the gap between germline ends came to 10 bases. The CDR3 loop spans 14 amino acids.

There are a few counts of this clonotype. V and J are TRBV4-1 and TRBJ1-5; D gene uncertain. CDR1 and CDR2 from the germline V gene are MGHRA and YSYEKL. Between the trimmed V and J ends, which lost 4 bases and 3 bases, there was a span of 7 bases. The length of the CDR3 is 13 residues. The CDR3 DNA follows: TGCGCCAGCAGCCCATTAGCCAATCAGCCCCAGCATTTT. Translating it yields CASSPLANQPQHF.

This clonotype was observed a handful of times. CDR3 loop: CASSQSAGGSQDTQYF. The DNA for the CDR3 is TGTGCCAGCAGCCAAAGCGCAGGGGGATCACAAGATACGCAGTATTTT. The V gene is TRBV3-1, the J gene TRBJ2-3, with 7 bases fitting TRBD1. The CDR3 runs to 16 residues. The J segment lost 5 bases and the V segment lost 2 bases, leaving 10 bases of the junction unmatched. Germline assignment: CDR1 LGHDT and CDR2 YNNKEL (reference sequence).

The V call is TRBV4-3, the J call TRBJ2-7, with 14 bases fitting TRBD2. Unmatched junction bases numbered 3, after V lost 3 bases and J lost 5 bases. The CDR3 is 15 residues long. The germline V gene encodes CDR1 LGHNA and CDR2 YSLEER. The CDR3 coding sequence is TGCGCCAGCAGCCAGGGGGGACTAGCGGGAGACGAGCAGTACTTC. The encoded protein is CASSQGGLAGDEQYF.

This rearrangement joins TRBV27 to TRBJ2-7, with D unresolved. Looked up from germline, CDR1 is MNHEY and CDR2 is SMNVEV (reference sequence). V was pared by 3 bases and J by 2 bases, with 8 bases between. The CDR3 has 13 amino acids. The CDR3 nucleotides read TGTGCCAGCAGTTTGAGCCCCACCTACGAGCAGTACTTC. Amino acids: CASSLSPTYEQYF.

This clonotype occurred a few times. This chain's CDR3 is CASSLDAGGTDTQYF. In DNA, the CDR3 is TGTGCCAGCAGCTTAGATGCAGGCGGCACAGATACGCAGTATTTT. This chain links TRBV7-2 with TRBJ2-3; D is undetermined. Germline loops: CDR1 SGHTA, CDR2 FQGNSA. The V gene lost 1 base and the J gene lost 1 base, with 9 bases spanning the gap. The CDR3 length is 15 residues. Full variable domain (missing parts from reference TRBV7-2 and TRBJ2-3): GAGVSQSPSNKVTEKGKDVELRCDPISGHTALYWYRQSLGQGLEFLIYFQGNSAPDKSGLPSDRFSAERTGGSVSTLTIQRTQQEDSAVYLCASSLDAGGTDTQYFGPGTRLTVL.

At least ten counts were recorded for this clonotype. The J gene is TRBJ1-4, the V gene TRBV29-1, with 8 bases aligning to TRBD1. The V gene's germline CDR1 is SQVTM and CDR2 ANQGSEA. The V segment lost 5 bases and the J segment 6 bases; nucleotides outside the gene matches: 8. The length of the CDR3 is 14 residues. In DNA, the CDR3 is TGCAGCGTTCCCGGACAGGGAGGGGATGAAAAACTGTTTTTT. This sequence encodes CSVPGQGGDEKLFF.

This clonotype has more than one count but fewer than ten. The chain combines TRBV12-3 or TRBV12-4 with TRBJ1-2; D may be TRBD1 (5 bases). V lost 4 bases and J 1 base, leaving 13 bases between the germline ends. CDR3 length equals 15 residues. The chain's CDR3 is CASSYRDGHNYGYTF. CDR3 DNA: TGTGCCAGCAGTTACCGGGACGGTCATAACTATGGCTACACCTTC.

The DNA of the CDR3 is TGTGCCAGCAGCAAAGGACAGGGGGTCGCGGAGCTGTTTTTT. It yields the protein CASSKGQGVAELFF. The V gene is TRBV12-3 or TRBV12-4, the J gene TRBJ2-2; 10 bases align to TRBD1. After removal of 6 bases from V and 10 bases from J, the junction contained 8 bases not matched to a gene. The CDR3 totals 14 residues.

There are a few counts of this clonotype. The chain uses TRBV3-1 and TRBJ2-7; no clear D gene. This CDR3 comprises 14 residues. Germline assignment: CDR1 LGHDT and CDR2 YNNKEL (reference sequence). Trimming shortened V by 3 bases and J by 6 bases, and 15 bases separated the two germline ends. The CDR3 here is CASSQGISPVEQYF. Here the CDR3 DNA reads TGTGCCAGCAGCCAGGGAATATCTCCTGTCGAGCAGTACTTC.

This chain connects TRBV7-6 to TRBJ2-6; D call uncertain. V dropped 6 bases and J dropped 4 bases, with 10 bases sitting between them. CDR1 and CDR2 from the germline V gene are SGHVS and FNYEAQ. The CDR3 has 14 amino acids. Written as DNA, the CDR3 is TGTGCCAGCAGACCTTCTGACGGGGCCAACGTCCTGACTTTC. This sequence encodes CASRPSDGANVLTF. Combining the CDR3 with reference TRBV7-6 and TRBJ2-6 gives the whole variable domain GAGVSQSPRYKVTKRGQDVALRCDPISGHVSLYWYRQALGQGPEFLTYFNYEAQQDKSGLPNDRFSAERPEGSISTLTIQRTEQRDSAMYRCASRPSDGANVLTFGAGSRLTVL.